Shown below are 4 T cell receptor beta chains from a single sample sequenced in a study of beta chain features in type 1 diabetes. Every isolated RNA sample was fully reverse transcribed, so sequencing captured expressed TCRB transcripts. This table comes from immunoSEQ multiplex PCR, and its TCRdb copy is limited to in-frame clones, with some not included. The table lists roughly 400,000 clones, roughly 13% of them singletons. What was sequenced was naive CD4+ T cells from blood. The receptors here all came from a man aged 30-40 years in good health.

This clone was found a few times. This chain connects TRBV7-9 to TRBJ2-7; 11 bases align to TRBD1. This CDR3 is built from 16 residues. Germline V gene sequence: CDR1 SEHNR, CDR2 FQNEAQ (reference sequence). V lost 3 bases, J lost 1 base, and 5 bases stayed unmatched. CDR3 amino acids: CASSLRTGGSSYEQYV. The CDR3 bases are TGTGCCAGCAGCTTGAGGACAGGGGGCAGTTCCTACGAGCAGTACGTC.

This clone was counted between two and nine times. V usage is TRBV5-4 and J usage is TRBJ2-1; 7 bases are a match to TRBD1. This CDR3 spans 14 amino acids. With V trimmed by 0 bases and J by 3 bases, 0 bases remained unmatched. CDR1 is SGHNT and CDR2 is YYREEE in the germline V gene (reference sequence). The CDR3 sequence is CASSLGQGYNEQFF. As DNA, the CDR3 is TGTGCCAGCAGCTTGGGACAGGGCTACAATGAGCAGTTCTTC.

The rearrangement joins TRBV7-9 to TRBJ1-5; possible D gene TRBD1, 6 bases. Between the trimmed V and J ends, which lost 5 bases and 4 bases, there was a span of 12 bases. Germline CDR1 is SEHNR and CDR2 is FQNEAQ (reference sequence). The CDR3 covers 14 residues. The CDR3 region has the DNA TGTGCCAGCAGCGCCACGGGGGCGAATCAGCCCCAGCATTTT. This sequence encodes CASSATGANQPQHF.

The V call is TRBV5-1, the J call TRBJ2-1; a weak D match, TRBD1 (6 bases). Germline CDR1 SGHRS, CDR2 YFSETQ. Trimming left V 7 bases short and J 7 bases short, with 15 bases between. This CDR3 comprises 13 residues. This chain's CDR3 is CASEQGHRNEQFF. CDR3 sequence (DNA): TGCGCCAGCGAACAGGGTCACCGGAATGAGCAGTTCTTC.